The 8 T cell receptor beta chains listed next were all sequenced from one sample in a study of healthy donors' naive CD4 and CD8 T cells. A linear amplification protocol produced the TCR libraries from approximately 460 ng of total RNA. TCRdb redid the calling of the reads with MiXCR, one entry per CDR3 protein. The table shows some 190,000 distinct CDR3 sequences, with around three quarters occurring only once. The sequencing sample was made of naive CD4+ and CD8+ T cells sorted from blood, pooled from several donors. The source is a pool of human donors in good health; the sample pools cells from several healthy donors.

The chain employs TRBV11-2 and TRBJ2-2; no firm D call. Germline loops: CDR1 SGHAT, CDR2 FQNNGV. The CDR3 spans 13 residues. Trimming cost V 4 bases and J 6 bases, with 9 bases left between them. CDR3 loop: CASSYSLPGELFF. The CDR3 DNA reads TGTGCCAGCAGCTACTCTCTTCCCGGGGAGCTGTTTTTT.

This clonotype was observed a handful of times. CDR3 loop: CATRRAGDNEQFF. The CDR3 region has the DNA TGTGCCACCCGAAGAGCGGGAGACAATGAGCAGTTCTTC. V gene TRBV15 combines with J gene TRBJ2-1; 8 bases map to TRBD2. This CDR3 has 13 amino acids. Germline CDR1 LNHNV, CDR2 YYDKDF (reference sequence). V dropped 8 bases and J dropped 5; count of bases not matched to a gene: 5.

The rearrangement links TRBV29-1 to TRBJ2-5, with TRBD1 as a possible D gene (5 bases). Germline lookup yields CDR1 SQVTM and CDR2 ANQGSEA. There are 16 residues in the CDR3. Trimming took off 0 bases at V and 5 bases at J, with 19 bases between the two ends. The CDR3 sequence: CSVEDPWGRAQETQYF. In DNA, the CDR3 is TGCAGCGTTGAAGATCCCTGGGGCAGGGCGCAGGAGACCCAGTACTTC.

A single count supports this clonotype. The chain combines TRBV6-2 or TRBV6-3 with TRBJ1-2; D is undetermined. The CDR3 totals 13 residues. Germline CDR1 and CDR2: MNHEY and SVGEGT. With 5 bases removed from V and 6 bases from J, the gap between germline ends came to 13 bases. The chain's CDR3 is CASSQKGGNGYTF. The CDR3 coding sequence is TGTGCCAGCAGTCAGAAGGGAGGTAATGGCTACACCTTC.

J is TRBJ2-2 and V is TRBV21-1. TRBV21-1 has pseudogene status. This CDR3 region has 14 residues. CDR3 region: CASSTFQNTGELFF. CDR3 in DNA: TGTGCCAGCAGCACCTTTCAGAACACCGGGGAGCTGTTTTTT.

V gene TRBV6-8 combines with J gene TRBJ2-1; TRBD2 matches at 13 bases. This CDR3 has 16 amino acids. The germline CDR1 and CDR2 sequences are MNHGY and SAAAGT. V gave up 4 bases and J gave up 5 bases; unmatched junction bases: 5. Here the CDR3 reads CASSWRTSGGNNEQFF. For the CDR3, the DNA is TGTGCCAGCAGTTGGAGGACTAGCGGGGGAAACAATGAGCAGTTCTTC.

The chain combines TRBV19 with TRBJ2-6, with D hard to call. CDR3 length equals 16 residues. V dropped 9 bases and J dropped 0 bases, with 15 bases sitting between them. In germline, CDR1 is LNHDA, CDR2 SQIVND (reference sequence). The CDR3 DNA follows: TGTGCCAGCGTACAAAGGCAGTCCTCTGGGGCCAACGTCCTGACTTTC. Encoded protein: CASVQRQSSGANVLTF.

This chain uses TRBV29-1 with TRBJ2-7; 7 bases align to TRBD1. V was clipped by 3 bases and J by 4 bases; unmatched bases: 9. The CDR3 loop spans 14 amino acids. Germline V CDR1 and CDR2: SQVTM, ANQGSEA. The CDR3 loop is CSVDGTEGGYEQYF. The CDR3 region has the DNA TGCAGCGTTGATGGGACAGAAGGGGGTTACGAGCAGTACTTC.